This entry features one TCR beta chain sequence. The data stem from a study of CD8 T cells in Susac syndrome. Study-wide context: Of the sequenced Susac syndrome patients, six had active disease and fewer than 10 were in remission. Treatment at blood withdrawal was none, corticosteroids, or intravenous immunoglobulin alone in Susac syndrome patients.

The CDR3 is 15 residues long. CDR1 and CDR2 from the germline V gene are MNHEY and SVGAGI. V shed 5 bases and J 7 bases; nucleotides not matched to a gene: 11. High-throughput TCR beta sequencing covered peripheral CD8+ and CD4+ T cells. Random hexamers were used to reverse transcribe roughly 0.5 to 1 ug of RNA. In TCRdb, the immunoSEQ multiplex PCR reads were re-called with MiXCR into one record per CDR3 protein. This table holds around 200,000 distinct CDR3 sequences, under 97% found once. The rearrangement uses TRBV6-5 and TRBJ1-1; 9 bases match TRBD1. This TCR was recovered from a human donor with Susac syndrome. Material: CD4+ T cells from PBMCs. The CDR3: CASSTAGQGMIEAFF. CDR3 sequence (DNA): TGTGCCAGCAGTACAGCGGGACAGGGAATGATTGAAGCTTTCTTT.